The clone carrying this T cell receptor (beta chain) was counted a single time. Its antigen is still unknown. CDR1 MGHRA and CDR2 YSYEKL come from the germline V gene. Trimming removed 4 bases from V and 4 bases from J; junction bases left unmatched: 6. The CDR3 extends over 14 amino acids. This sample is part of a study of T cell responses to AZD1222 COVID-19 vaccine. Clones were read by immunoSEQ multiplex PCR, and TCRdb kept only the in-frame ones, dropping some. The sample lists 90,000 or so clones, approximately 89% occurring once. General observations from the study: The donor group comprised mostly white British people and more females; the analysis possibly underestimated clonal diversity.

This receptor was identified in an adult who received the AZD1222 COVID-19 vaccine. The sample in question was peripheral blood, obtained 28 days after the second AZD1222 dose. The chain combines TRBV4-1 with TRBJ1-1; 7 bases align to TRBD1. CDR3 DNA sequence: TGCGCCAGCAGCCTGACAGGGACTGCCACTGAAGCTTTCTTT. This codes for CASSLTGTATEAFF.